The 17 T cell receptor beta chains given below trace back to one sample, sequenced in a study of OX40 agonist ivuxolimab in advanced cancers. The library came from the immunoSEQ multiplex PCR assay. TCRdb's version of the immuneACCESS table is confined to in-frame rearrangements and falls short of the full clone set. An unresolved V gene accounts for under half of the shortfall where checked; the remainder is of unknown origin. For this sample the table gives more than 80,000 clones, of which roughly nine tenths were detected only once. The top ten clones comprise roughly 1.6% of the sample. Here the sequenced sample was CD4+ or CD8+ T cells sorted from blood, taken in a trial of the OX40 agonist ivuxolimab. Every receptor here comes from an adult with an advanced solid tumor such as melanoma, head and neck, liver or kidney cancer.

The chain has TRBV7-9 and TRBJ2-1, with 11 nucleotides matching TRBD2. In germline, CDR1 is SEHNR, CDR2 FQNEAQ (reference sequence). The CDR3 consists of 14 residues. Germline trimming cut 1 base from V and 13 bases from J; bases unmatched to any gene: 6. CDR3 region: CASSLDPSGRFQFF. DNA for the CDR3: TGTGCCAGCAGCTTAGATCCTAGCGGGAGGTTCCAGTTCTTC.

The V and J genes are TRBV30 and TRBJ2-3; 8 bases line up with TRBD1. The junction had 7 bases not matched to a gene; V was cut back by 1 base and J by 4 bases. This CDR3 has 15 residues. CDR1 is GTSNPN, CDR2 SVGIG, per germline (reference sequence). The CDR3 DNA reads as TGTGCCTGGAGTGCATCAGGGGGCAGGTCAGATACGCAGTATTTT. Protein sequence: CAWSASGGRSDTQYF.

The rearrangement links TRBV11-2 to TRBJ2-7; 14 positions match TRBD2. V dropped 6 bases and J dropped 5; count of bases not matched to a gene: 9. The CDR3 loop spans 16 amino acids. Germline CDR1 is SGHAT and CDR2 is FQNNGV. As DNA, the CDR3 is TGTGCCAGCAGAAAGGGGCCGGGACTAGCGGGAGACGAGCAGTACTTC. Protein sequence: CASRKGPGLAGDEQYF.

The V call is TRBV5-8, the J call TRBJ2-1; D uncertain. The CDR3 has 11 residues. Looked up from germline, CDR1 is SGHTS and CDR2 is YDEGEE. The V end was cut by 1 base, the J end by 8 bases, with 4 bases between. CDR3 sequence (DNA): TGTGCCAGCAGCTTGTACGATGAGCAGTTCTTC. This encodes CASSLYDEQFF.

The gene calls are TRBV6-5 and TRBJ2-7; TRBD1 agrees at 8 bases. CDR3 length: 13 residues. With V trimmed by 6 bases and J by 6 bases, 7 bases remained unmatched. Germline CDR1 reads MNHEY; CDR2 reads SVGAGI. The CDR3 DNA sequence: TGTGCCAGCAGCCCGGACAGGGTAGGCGAGCAGTACTTC. It codes for CASSPDRVGEQYF.

The chain couples TRBV18 to TRBJ1-3, with 7 bases aligning to TRBD1. The CDR3 runs to 15 residues. The germline V gene has CDR1 KGHSH and CDR2 LQKENI. The junction had 6 bases not matched to a gene; V was cut back by 3 bases and J by 4 bases. Here the CDR3 reads CASSPPGQIGNTIYF. The CDR3 nucleotides are TGTGCCAGCTCACCCCCGGGACAGATAGGAAACACCATATATTTT. Combining the CDR3 with reference TRBV18 and TRBJ1-3 gives the whole variable domain NAGVMQNPRHLVRRRGQEARLRCSPMKGHSHVYWYRQLPEEGLKFMVYLQKENIIDESGMPKERFSAEFPKEGPSILRIQQVVRGDSAAYFCASSPPGQIGNTIYFGEGSWLTVV.

This clone has just one count. J is TRBJ2-7 and V is TRBV15; no firm D call. Per the germline V gene, CDR1 is LNHNV and CDR2 is YYDKDF (reference sequence). The CDR3 totals 11 residues. V lost 5 bases and J lost 4, with 6 bases in between. DNA of the CDR3: TGTGCCACCAGCCTCGGGTACGAGCAGTACTTC. Translation: CATSLGYEQYF.

V and J are TRBV30 and TRBJ1-5, with 9 bases aligning to TRBD1. The CDR3 extends over 14 amino acids. Germline V gives CDR1 GTSNPN, CDR2 SVGIG (reference sequence). V was clipped by 3 bases and J by 7 bases; unmatched bases: 7. This chain's CDR3 is CAWRGQGLGQPQHF. CDR3 coding DNA: TGTGCCTGGAGGGGACAGGGACTGGGGCAGCCCCAGCATTTT. Full variable domain (rest looked up from reference TRBV30 and TRBJ1-5): SQTIHQWPATLVQPVGSPLSLECTVEGTSNPNLYWYRQAAGRGLQLLFYSVGIGQISSEVPQNLSASRPQDRQFILSSKKLLLSDSGFYLCAWRGQGLGQPQHFGDGTRLSIL.

V and J are TRBV5-1 and TRBJ1-1; 8 bases fit TRBD1. With 2 bases clipped from V and 4 bases from J, the junction kept 10 bases outside the gene matches. The CDR3 is 16 amino acids. Germline CDR1 reads SGHRS; CDR2 reads YFSETQ. The CDR3 DNA reads TGCGCCAGCAGCTTCTACCAGGGGGCAGGTAGCACTGAAGCTTTCTTT. It encodes CASSFYQGAGSTEAFF.

This clone appeared a single time. CDR3 nucleotide sequence: TGTGCCAGCAGCTTATCTGGGACAGGACCCAATGAGCAGTTCTTC. This translates into CASSLSGTGPNEQFF. The chain joins TRBV7-9 to TRBJ2-1; TRBD1 agrees at 8 bases. V trimming: 2 bases; J trimming: 6 bases; junction bases outside the gene matches: 6. Per germline, CDR1 SEHNR and CDR2 FQNEAQ (reference sequence). The CDR3 length is 15 residues.

The chain joins TRBV14 to TRBJ2-7; TRBD1 matches 7 bases. Germline trimming cut 1 base from V and 3 bases from J; bases unmatched to any gene: 12. The CDR3 has 17 residues. CDR1 is SGHDN and CDR2 is FVKESK in the germline V gene. The CDR3 here is CASSQALVGGKGYEQYF. CDR3 DNA: TGTGCCAGCAGCCAAGCCCTGGTAGGGGGCAAAGGCTACGAGCAGTACTTC.

The chain recombines TRBV2 with TRBJ2-7; D unclear. V was clipped by 3 bases and J by 11 bases, with 11 bases between them. CDR1 is SNHLY and CDR2 is FYNNEI in the germline V gene. The CDR3 contains 11 residues. CDR3 coding DNA: TGTGCCAGCAGTGAGATAGGACCTAAGTACTTC. Amino acid sequence: CASSEIGPKYF.

The chain employs TRBV9 and TRBJ2-5; 11 nucleotides line up with TRBD1. This CDR3 region has 15 residues. V trimming: 0 bases; J trimming: 5 bases; junction bases outside the gene matches: 3. Per the germline V gene, CDR1 is SGDLS and CDR2 is YYNGEE. The DNA for the CDR3 is TGTGCCAGCAGCGTAGGGACAGGGGGCGCCGAGACCCAGTACTTC. Translation: CASSVGTGGAETQYF.

The chain employs TRBV19 and TRBJ2-5; the match to TRBD2 covers 7 bases. Germline CDR1 and CDR2: LNHDA and SQIVND (reference sequence). This CDR3 is built from 13 residues. The trim removed 5 bases at V and 3 bases at J, leaving 3 bases unmatched. CDR3 residues: CASSAGTKETQYF. The CDR3 DNA reads TGTGCCAGTAGTGCAGGGACTAAAGAGACCCAGTACTTC.

The rearrangement uses TRBV14 and TRBJ2-5; D is uncertain. The CDR3 runs to 12 residues. CDR1 and CDR2 (germline): SGHDN, FVKESK. V was clipped by 4 bases and J by 5 bases, with 8 bases between them. DNA for the CDR3: TGTGCCAGCAGCCCCTCCGGGGAGACCCAGTACTTC. This sequence encodes CASSPSGETQYF.

This rearrangement joins TRBV19 to TRBJ2-5; the match to TRBD2 covers 10 bases. Trimming removed 5 bases from V and 5 bases from J; junction bases left unmatched: 2. CDR3 length: 13 amino acids. Germline CDR1 reads LNHDA; CDR2 reads SQIVND (reference sequence). In nucleotides, the CDR3 is TGTGCCAGTAGTGCTAGCGGGAGTGAGACCCAGTACTTC. Translation: CASSASGSETQYF. Based on the CDR3 plus reference TRBV19 and TRBJ2-5, the full variable domain is DGGITQSPKYLFRKEGQNVTLSCEQNLNHDAMYWYRQDPGQGLRLIYYSQIVNDFQKGDIAEGYSVSREKKESFPLTVTSAQKNPTAFYLCASSASGSETQYFGPGTRLLVL.

This chain uses TRBV2 with TRBJ1-5, with a tentative D call TRBD1 (5 bases). Germline V lookup: CDR1 SNHLY, CDR2 FYNNEI. Trimming removed 1 base at V and 2 bases at J, with 12 bases between. The CDR3 length is 16 residues. The CDR3 sequence: CASSEDAGPGNQPQHF. In DNA form, the CDR3 reads TGTGCCAGCAGTGAAGACGCAGGGCCTGGCAATCAGCCCCAGCATTTT.